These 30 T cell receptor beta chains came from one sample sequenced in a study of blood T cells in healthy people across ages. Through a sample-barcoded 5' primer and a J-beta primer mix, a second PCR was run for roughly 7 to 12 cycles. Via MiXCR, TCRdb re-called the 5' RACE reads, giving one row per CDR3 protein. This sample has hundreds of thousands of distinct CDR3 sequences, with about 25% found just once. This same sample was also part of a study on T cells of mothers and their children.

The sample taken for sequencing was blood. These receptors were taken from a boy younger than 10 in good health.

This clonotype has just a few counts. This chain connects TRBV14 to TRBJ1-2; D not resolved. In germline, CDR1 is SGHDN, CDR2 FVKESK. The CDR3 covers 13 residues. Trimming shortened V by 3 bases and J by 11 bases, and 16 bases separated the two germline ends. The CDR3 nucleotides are TGTGCCAGCAGCCACCTTGGGGAATTAGGTTACACCTTC. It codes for CASSHLGELGYTF.

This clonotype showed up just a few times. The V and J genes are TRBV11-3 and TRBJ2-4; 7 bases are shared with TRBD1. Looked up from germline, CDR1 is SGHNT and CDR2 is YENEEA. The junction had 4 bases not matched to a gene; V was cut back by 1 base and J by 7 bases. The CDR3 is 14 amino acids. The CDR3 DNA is TGTGCCAGCAGCTTAGGACAGGGCCCCAACATTCAGTACTTC. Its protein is CASSLGQGPNIQYF.

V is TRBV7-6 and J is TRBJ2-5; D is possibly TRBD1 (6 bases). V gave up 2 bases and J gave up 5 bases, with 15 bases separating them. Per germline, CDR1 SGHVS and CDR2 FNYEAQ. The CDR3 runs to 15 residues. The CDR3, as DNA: TGTGCCAGCAGCTTAAGGTGGCCAGGGGTTGAGACCCAGTACTTC. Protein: CASSLRWPGVETQYF.

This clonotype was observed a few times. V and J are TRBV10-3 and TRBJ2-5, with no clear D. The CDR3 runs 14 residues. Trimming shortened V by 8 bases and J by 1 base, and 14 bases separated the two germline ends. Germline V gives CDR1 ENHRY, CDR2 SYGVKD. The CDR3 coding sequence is TGTGCCATCGCTACTTCCCCCGGCCAAGAGACCCAGTACTTC. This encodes CAIATSPGQETQYF.

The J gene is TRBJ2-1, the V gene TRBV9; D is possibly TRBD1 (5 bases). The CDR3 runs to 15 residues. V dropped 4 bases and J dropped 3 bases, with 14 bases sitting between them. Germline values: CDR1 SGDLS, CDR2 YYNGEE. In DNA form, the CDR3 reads TGTGCCAGCAGCTCGACGCGGCAGGGCTACAATGAGCAGTTCTTC. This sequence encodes CASSSTRQGYNEQFF.

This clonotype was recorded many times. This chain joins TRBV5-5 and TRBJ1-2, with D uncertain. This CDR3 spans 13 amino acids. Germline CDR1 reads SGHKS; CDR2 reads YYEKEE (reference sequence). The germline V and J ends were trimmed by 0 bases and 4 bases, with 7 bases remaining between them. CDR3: CASSLGQIYGYTF. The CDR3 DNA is TGTGCCAGCAGCTTGGGCCAGATCTATGGCTACACCTTC.

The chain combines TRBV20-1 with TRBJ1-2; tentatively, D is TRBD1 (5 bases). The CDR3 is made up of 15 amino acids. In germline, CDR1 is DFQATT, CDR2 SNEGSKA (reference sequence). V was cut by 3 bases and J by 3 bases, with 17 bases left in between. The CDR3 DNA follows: TGCAGTGCTAGCGTTCTAGGGGCGGAACACTATGGCTACACCTTC. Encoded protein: CSASVLGAEHYGYTF.

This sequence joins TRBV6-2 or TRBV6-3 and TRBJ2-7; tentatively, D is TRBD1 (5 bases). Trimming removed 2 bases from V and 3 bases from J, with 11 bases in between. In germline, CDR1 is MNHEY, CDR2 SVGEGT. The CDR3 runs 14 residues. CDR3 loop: CASSYMQGYYEQYF. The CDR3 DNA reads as TGTGCCAGCAGTTACATGCAGGGTTACTACGAGCAGTACTTC.

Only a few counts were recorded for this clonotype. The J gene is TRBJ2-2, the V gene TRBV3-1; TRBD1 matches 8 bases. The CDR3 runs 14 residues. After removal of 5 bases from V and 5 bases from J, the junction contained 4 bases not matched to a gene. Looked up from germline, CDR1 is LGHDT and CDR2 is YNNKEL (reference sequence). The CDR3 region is CASSGQGWTGELFF. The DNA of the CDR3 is TGTGCCAGCAGCGGACAGGGTTGGACCGGGGAGCTGTTTTTT.

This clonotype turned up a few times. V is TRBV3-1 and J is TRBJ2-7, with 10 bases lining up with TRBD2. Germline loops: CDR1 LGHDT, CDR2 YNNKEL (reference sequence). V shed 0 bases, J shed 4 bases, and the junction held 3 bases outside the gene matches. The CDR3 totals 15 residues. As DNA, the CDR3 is TGTGCCAGCAGCCAAGATCGAGCGGGGGGGTACGAGCAGTACTTC. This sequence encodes CASSQDRAGGYEQYF.

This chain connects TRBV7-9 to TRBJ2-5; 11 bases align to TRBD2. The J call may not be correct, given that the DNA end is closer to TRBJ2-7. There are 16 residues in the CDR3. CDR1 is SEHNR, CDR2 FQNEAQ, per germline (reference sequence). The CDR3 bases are TGTGCCTCAGCTGTGATAGCGGGGGGGCCGAATTACGAGCAGTACTTC. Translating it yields CASAVIAGGPNYEQYF.

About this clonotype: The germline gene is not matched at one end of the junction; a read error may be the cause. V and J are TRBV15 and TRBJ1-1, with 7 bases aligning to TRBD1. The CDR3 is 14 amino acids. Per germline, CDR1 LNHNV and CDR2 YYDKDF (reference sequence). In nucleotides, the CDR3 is TGTGCCACCACCAATAGACAGGGAGGGACTGGAGCTTTCTTT. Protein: CATTNRQGGTGAFF.

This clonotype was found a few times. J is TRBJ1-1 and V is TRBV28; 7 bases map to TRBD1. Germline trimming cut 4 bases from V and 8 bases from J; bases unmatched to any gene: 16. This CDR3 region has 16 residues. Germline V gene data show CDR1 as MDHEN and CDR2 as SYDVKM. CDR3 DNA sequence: TGTGCCAGCAGTTCTCTTTTCGGGACAGCGGGTTCGGAAGCTTTCTTT. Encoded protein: CASSSLFGTAGSEAFF.

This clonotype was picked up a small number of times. CDR3 sequence: CASSITSGDGNIQYF. DNA for the CDR3: TGTGCCAGTAGTATCACATCGGGAGACGGAAACATTCAGTACTTC. This chain links TRBV19 with TRBJ2-4; weak D call: TRBD2 (6 bases). Per germline, CDR1 LNHDA and CDR2 SQIVND (reference sequence). The V end lost 3 bases, the J end lost 6 bases, and 15 bases lay between the germline ends. This CDR3 is 15 amino acids long.

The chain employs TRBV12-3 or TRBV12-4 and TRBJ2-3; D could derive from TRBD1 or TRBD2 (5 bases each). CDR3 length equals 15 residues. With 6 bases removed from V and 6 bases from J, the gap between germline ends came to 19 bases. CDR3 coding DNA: TGTGCCAGCAGCCCGGGTACGGGGCCGGGGGATACGCAGTATTTT. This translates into CASSPGTGPGDTQYF.

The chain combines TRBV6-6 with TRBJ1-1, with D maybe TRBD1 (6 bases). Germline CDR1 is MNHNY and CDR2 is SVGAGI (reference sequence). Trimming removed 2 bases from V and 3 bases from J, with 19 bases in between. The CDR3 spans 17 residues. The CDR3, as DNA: TGTGCCAGCAGTTACGGACTATGGGACATCGAGGACACTGAAGCTTTCTTT. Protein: CASSYGLWDIEDTEAFF.

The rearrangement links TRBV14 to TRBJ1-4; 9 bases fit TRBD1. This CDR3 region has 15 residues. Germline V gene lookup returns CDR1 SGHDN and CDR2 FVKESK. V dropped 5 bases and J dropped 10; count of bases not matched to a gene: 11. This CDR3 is CASSYSGTGIGKLFF. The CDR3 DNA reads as TGTGCCAGCAGCTATTCCGGGACAGGGATCGGAAAACTGTTTTTT.

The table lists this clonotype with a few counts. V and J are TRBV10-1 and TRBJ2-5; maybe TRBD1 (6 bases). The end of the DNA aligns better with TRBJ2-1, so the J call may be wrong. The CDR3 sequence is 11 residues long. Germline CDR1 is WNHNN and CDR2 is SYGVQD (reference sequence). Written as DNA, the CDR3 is TGCGCCGGCCTGCAGGGGAATGAGCAGTTCTTC. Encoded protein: CAGLQGNEQFF.

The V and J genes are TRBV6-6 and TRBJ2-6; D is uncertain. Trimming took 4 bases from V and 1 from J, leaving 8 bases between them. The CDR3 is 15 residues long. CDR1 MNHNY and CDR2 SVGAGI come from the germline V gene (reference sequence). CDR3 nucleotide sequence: TGTGCCAGCAGTTTAGGGATGTCTGGGGCCAACGTCCTGACTTTC. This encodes CASSLGMSGANVLTF.

CDR3 in DNA: TGTGCCAGCGGATCCCCCCGGAGCTCCTACAATGAGCAGTTCTTC. This gives the protein CASGSPRSSYNEQFF. V usage is TRBV12-3 or TRBV12-4 and J usage is TRBJ2-1; D is uncertain. V was clipped by 8 bases and J by 0 bases, with 14 bases between them. The CDR3 runs 15 residues.

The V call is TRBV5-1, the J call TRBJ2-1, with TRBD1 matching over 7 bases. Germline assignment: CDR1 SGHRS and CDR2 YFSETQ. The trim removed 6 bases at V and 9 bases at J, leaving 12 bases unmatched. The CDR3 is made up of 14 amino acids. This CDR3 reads CASKMVVGGGEQFF. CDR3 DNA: TGCGCCAGCAAGATGGTCGTAGGGGGCGGTGAGCAGTTCTTC.

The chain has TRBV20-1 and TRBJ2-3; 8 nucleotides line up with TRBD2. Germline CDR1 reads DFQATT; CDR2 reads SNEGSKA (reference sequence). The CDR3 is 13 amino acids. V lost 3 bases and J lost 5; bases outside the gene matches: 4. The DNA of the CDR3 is TGCAGTGCTAGCGGGGGGGCTGGAGATACGCAGTATTTT. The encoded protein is CSASGGAGDTQYF.

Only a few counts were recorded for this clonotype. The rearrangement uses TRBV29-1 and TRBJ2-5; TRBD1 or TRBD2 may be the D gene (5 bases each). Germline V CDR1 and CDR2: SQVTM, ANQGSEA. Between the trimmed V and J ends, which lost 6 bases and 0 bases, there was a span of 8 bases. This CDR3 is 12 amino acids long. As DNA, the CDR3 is TGCAGCGTAACGGGACACCAAGAGACCCAGTACTTC. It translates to CSVTGHQETQYF.

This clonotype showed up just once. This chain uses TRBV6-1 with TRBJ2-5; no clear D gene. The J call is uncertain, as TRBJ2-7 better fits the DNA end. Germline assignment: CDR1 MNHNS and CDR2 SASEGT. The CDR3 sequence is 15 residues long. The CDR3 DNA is TGTGCCAGCAGTGCCAAGCCTACAGAAGCCTACGAGCAGTACTTC. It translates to CASSAKPTEAYEQYF.

The CDR3 DNA follows: TGTGCCATCCGAAGGACAGGGGCGACCTACGAGCAGTACTTC. This sequence encodes CAIRRTGATYEQYF. The V and J genes are TRBV10-3 and TRBJ2-7, with TRBD1 identical over 9 bases. Per germline, CDR1 ENHRY and CDR2 SYGVKD. CDR3 length: 14 amino acids. V lost 8 bases, J lost 2 bases, and 7 bases stayed unmatched.

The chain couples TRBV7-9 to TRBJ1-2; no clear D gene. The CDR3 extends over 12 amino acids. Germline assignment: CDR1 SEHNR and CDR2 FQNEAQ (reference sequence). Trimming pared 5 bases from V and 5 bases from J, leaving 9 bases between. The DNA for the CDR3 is TGTGCCAGCAGCCCATTGTGGTATGGCTACACCTTC. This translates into CASSPLWYGYTF.

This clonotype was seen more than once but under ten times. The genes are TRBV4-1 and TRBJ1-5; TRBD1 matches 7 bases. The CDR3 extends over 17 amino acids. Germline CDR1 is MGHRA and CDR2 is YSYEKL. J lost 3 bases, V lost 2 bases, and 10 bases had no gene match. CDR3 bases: TGCGCCAGCAGCCAAATTCTTAAACAGGGGCTCAATCAGCCCCAGCATTTT. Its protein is CASSQILKQGLNQPQHF.

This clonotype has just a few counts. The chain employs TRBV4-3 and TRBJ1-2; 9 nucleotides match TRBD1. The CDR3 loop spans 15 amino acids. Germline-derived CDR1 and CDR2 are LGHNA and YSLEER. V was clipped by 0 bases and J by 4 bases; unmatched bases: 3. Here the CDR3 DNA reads TGCGCCAGCAGCCAAGATACAGGGGGCATCTATGGCTACACCTTC. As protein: CASSQDTGGIYGYTF.

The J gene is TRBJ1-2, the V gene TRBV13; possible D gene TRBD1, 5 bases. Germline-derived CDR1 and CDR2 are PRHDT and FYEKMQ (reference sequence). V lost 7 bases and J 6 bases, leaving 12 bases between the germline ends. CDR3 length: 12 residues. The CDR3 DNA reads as TGTGCCAGCAAGTTAGGGGCGGATGGCTACACCTTC. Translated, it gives CASKLGADGYTF.

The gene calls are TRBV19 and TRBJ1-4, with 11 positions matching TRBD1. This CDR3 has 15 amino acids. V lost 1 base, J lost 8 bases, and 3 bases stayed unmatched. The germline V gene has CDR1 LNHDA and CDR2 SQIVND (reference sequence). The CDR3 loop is CASSIGTGGHEKLFF. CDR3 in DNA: TGTGCCAGTAGTATAGGGACAGGGGGCCACGAAAAACTGTTTTTT.